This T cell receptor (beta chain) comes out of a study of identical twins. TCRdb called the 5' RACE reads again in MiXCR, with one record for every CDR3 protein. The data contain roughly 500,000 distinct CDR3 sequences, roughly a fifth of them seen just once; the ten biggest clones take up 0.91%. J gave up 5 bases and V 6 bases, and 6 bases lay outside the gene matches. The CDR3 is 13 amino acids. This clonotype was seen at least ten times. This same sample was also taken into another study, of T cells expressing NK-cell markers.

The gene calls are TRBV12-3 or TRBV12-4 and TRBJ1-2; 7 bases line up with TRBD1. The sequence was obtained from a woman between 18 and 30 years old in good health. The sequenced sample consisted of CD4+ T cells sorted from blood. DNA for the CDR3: TGTGCCAGCAGCTTGACAGGGACATATGGCTACACCTTC. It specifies CASSLTGTYGYTF.